Below, one TCR beta chain is given with its context. As to time point: blood from clinic visit 5 months post-surgery; TSC patient then seizure free. Pre-surgery treatment included at least one anti-epileptic drug. This CDR3 is 13 amino acids long. From germline, CDR1 is SGHRS and CDR2 YFSETQ. Unmatched junction bases numbered 5, after V lost 5 bases and J lost 6 bases. The sample originates from a study of brain T cells in children with intractable seizures. Clones were read by immunoSEQ multiplex PCR, and TCRdb kept only the in-frame ones, dropping some. The sample contains about 350,000 clones, more than 85% of which appear only once.

The source of this sequence is a boy younger than two with tuberous sclerosis and intractable seizures. The source material was peripheral blood, sampled around 5 months after surgery. V is TRBV5-1 and J is TRBJ2-1; 7 bases map to TRBD2. The CDR3 spells CASSKTSTNEQFF. CDR3 nucleotide sequence: TGCGCCAGCAGTAAGACTAGCACCAATGAGCAGTTCTTC. The full variable domain, rest sourced from reference TRBV5-1 and TRBJ2-1, is KAGVTQTPRYLIKTRGQQVTLSCSPISGHRSVSWYQQTPGQGLQFLFEYFSETQRNKGNFPGRFSGRQFSNSRSEMNVSTLELGDSALYLCASSKTSTNEQFFGPGTRLTVL.